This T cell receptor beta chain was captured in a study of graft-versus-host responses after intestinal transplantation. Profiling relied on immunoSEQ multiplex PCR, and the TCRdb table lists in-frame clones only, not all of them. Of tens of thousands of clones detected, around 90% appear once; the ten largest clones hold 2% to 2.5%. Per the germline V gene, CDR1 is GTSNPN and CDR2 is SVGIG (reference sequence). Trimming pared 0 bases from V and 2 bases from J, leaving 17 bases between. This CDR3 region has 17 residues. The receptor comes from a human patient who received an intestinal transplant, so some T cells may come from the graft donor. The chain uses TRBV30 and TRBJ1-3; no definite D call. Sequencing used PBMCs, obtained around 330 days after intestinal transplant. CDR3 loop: CAWSVRIVRGAGNTIYF. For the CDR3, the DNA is TGTGCCTGGAGTGTACGAATTGTCCGGGGAGCTGGAAACACCATATATTTT.